This TCR beta chain was obtained from a study of cytomegalovirus exposure and HLA in healthy donors. Study findings and constraints: Compared with the roughly 700-donor mean, an Asian-associated ancestry cluster reportedly had fewer N-insertions, according to a later analysis. Later analysis demonstrated an association between a missense DCLRE1C variant and TCR beta V- and J-gene trimming.

V lost 2 bases and J 2 bases, leaving 10 bases between the germline ends. Germline V gene sequence: CDR1 SNHLY, CDR2 FYNNEI. CDR3 length: 14 residues. As for this clone: The antigen remains undetermined.

PCR involved 60 Vbeta and 13 Jbeta primers. TCRdb's table, derived via immunoSEQ multiplex PCR, lists solely in-frame clones and lacks some. The top ten clones hold approximately 4.3% of a sample with about 130,000 clones, about 82% of them seen once. The sequence was obtained from a man aged 30 to 39 in good health. V and J are TRBV2 and TRBJ2-7; D might be TRBD1 (5 bases). The sample comprised PBMCs. The CDR3 nucleotides are TGTGCCAGCAGTGAACAGGGCGAAGCCTACGAGCAGTACTTC. It yields the protein CASSEQGEAYEQYF.